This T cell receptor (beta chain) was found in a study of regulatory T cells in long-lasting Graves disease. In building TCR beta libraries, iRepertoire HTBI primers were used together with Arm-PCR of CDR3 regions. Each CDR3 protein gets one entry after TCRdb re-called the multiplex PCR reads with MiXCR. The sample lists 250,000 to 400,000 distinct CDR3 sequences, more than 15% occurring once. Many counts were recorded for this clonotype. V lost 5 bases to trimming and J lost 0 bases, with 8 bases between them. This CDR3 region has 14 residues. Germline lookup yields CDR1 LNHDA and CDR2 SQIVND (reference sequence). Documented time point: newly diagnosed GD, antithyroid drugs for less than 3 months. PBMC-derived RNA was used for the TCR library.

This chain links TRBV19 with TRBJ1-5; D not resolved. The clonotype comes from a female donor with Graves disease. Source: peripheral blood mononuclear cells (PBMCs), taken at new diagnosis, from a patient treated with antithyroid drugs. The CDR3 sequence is CASSWDLSNQPQHF. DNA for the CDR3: TGTGCCAGTAGTTGGGATCTTAGCAATCAGCCCCAGCATTTT.